These T cell receptor beta chains were read from a single sample in a study of control samples from healthy donors and cancer patients. Data came from immunoSEQ multiplex PCR; TCRdb stores just in-frame clones and leaves some out. This repertoire shows 260,000 or so clones, around 79% found once; its top ten account for 10% to 15%. Material for sequencing was PBMCs. The receptors originated from a woman aged 60-75 years with lung cancer. Each CDR3 is given with its conserved first and last residue. The order of the fields is V gene, D gene, J gene, clone size, CDR3 DNA, CDR3 protein. D genes are given only for firm matches. Only part of the rows carry a size: once, few, many, or a class if the clone is expanded.

TRBV6-5	-	TRBJ1-5	-	TGTGCCAGCGGGGACCGGATGGACAATCAGCCCCAGCATTTT	CASGDRMDNQPQHF
TRBV6-6	-	TRBJ2-7	-	TGTGCCAGCAGCTTGTCCTGGAGGCAGTACTTC	CASSLSWRQYF
TRBV6-5	-	TRBJ1-1	-	TGTGCCAGCATTAACGGAGGAGTGAGCACTGAAGCTTTCTTT	CASINGGVSTEAFF
TRBV7-2	-	TRBJ1-1	-	TGTGCCAGCAGCTTAGAGATCGTTGGGACTGAAGCTTTCTTT	CASSLEIVGTEAFF
TRBV13	-	TRBJ2-7	-	TGTGCCAGCAGCTTAAGGGCAGTCTCCTACGAGCAGTACTTC	CASSLRAVSYEQYF
TRBV6-1	TRBD1	TRBJ1-6	-	TGTGCCAGCAGTGAAGCCCCGGGGAGGGGGCTATCACCCCTCCACTTT	CASSEAPGRGLSPLHF
TRBV10-2	TRBD2	TRBJ2-1	-	TGCGCCAGCAGTGTAGCGGGAGGCTCCTACAATGAGCAGTTCTTC	CASSVAGGSYNEQFF
TRBV27	TRBD2	TRBJ2-1	-	TGTGCCAGCAGAGGGACTAGAGGTTTTAATGAGCAGTTCTTC	CASRGTRGFNEQFF
TRBV12-3/TRBV12-4	TRBD2	TRBJ2-1	few	TGTGCCAGCAGTTTAGTCGCGGGGGGCAAGTTCTTC	CASSLVAGGKFF
TRBV14	-	TRBJ2-6	-	TGTGCCAGCAGCCCGATCCTTGGGGCCAACGTCCTGACTTTC	CASSPILGANVLTF
TRBV28	TRBD1	TRBJ2-7	-	TGTGCCAGCAGTTTAGCAGGACAGGGTTACGAGCAGTACTTC	CASSLAGQGYEQYF
TRBV12-5	TRBD1	TRBJ2-7	once	TGTGCTAGTGGGCACGGACAGGGGGGCGAGCAGTACTTC	CASGHGQGGEQYF
TRBV11-1	-	TRBJ1-1	-	TGTGCCAGCAGCTTTGCAGGCGCGAACACTGAAGCTTTCTTT	CASSFAGANTEAFF
TRBV7-2	-	TRBJ2-1	-	TGTGCCAGCACCCCTGGGGACAACTCCTACAATGAGCAGTTCTTC	CASTPGDNSYNEQFF
TRBV5-6	-	TRBJ2-6	-	TGTGCCAGCAGCTTGGGAAACAACTGGGCTGGGGCCAACGTCCTGACTTTC	CASSLGNNWAGANVLTF
TRBV19	-	TRBJ2-7	-	TGTGCCAGTAGTAACATACCGGGCGGAAGCTACGAGCAGTACTTC	CASSNIPGGSYEQYF
TRBV3-1/TRBV3-2	TRBD2	TRBJ2-3	-	TGTGCCAGCAGGGTTAGCGGGGGAAAGTCAGATACGCAGTATTTT	CASRVSGGKSDTQYF
TRBV14	-	TRBJ1-2	-	TGTGCCAGCAGCCAAGAGCCTCGGGGGGAAGGCTACACCTTC	CASSQEPRGEGYTF
TRBV5-1	TRBD2	TRBJ2-1	-	TGCGCCAGCAGCTTAGGACTAGCGGGAGGCAATGAGCAGTTCTTC	CASSLGLAGGNEQFF
TRBV7-8	-	TRBJ2-5	-	TGTGCCAGCAGCTTACTCTCGACAGGACGCGAGACCCAGTACTTC	CASSLLSTGRETQYF
TRBV5-6	-	TRBJ1-2	-	TGTGCCAGCAGTTGGACAGACAACCCTAACTATGGCTACACCTTC	CASSWTDNPNYGYTF
TRBV3-1/TRBV3-2	-	TRBJ1-1	-	TGTGCCAGCAGCCAACTCTTGAACACTGAAGCTTTCTTT	CASSQLLNTEAFF
TRBV30	-	TRBJ1-1	-	TGTGCCTGGAGTGTACCCAACACTGAAGCTTTCTTT	CAWSVPNTEAFF
TRBV5-5	-	TRBJ2-1	-	TGTGCCAGCAGCCCTGGGGCTGGTTGGGGTGAGCAGTTCTTC	CASSPGAGWGEQFF
TRBV5-1	TRBD2	TRBJ2-1	-	TGCGCCAGCAGCTTAGCGGGGGGCCTAACAACCTACAATGAGCAGTTCTTC	CASSLAGGLTTYNEQFF
TRBV27	-	TRBJ2-3	-	TGTGCCAGCAGTTTTTCCCCTGGCCACGACGGGTCGGATACGCAGTATTTT	CASSFSPGHDGSDTQYF
TRBV29-1	-	TRBJ1-2	-	TGCAGCGTTGCCGGGACGAGGGGTAACTATGGCTACACCTTC	CSVAGTRGNYGYTF
TRBV3-1/TRBV3-2	-	TRBJ1-3	-	TGTGCCAGCAGCTCTCGACAGGCGGCGCGGTCCTCTGGAAACACCATATATTTT	CASSSRQAARSSGNTIYF
TRBV3-1/TRBV3-2	-	TRBJ1-1	-	TGTGCCAGCAGCCAAGAGAACACTGAAGCTTTCTTT	CASSQENTEAFF
TRBV19	-	TRBJ1-5	-	TGTGCCAGCAGACAGGATAGCAATCAGCCCCAGCATTTT	CASRQDSNQPQHF
TRBV7-3	-	TRBJ1-1	-	TGTGCCAGCAAGGGGCCGGGCACTGAAGCTTTCTTT	CASKGPGTEAFF
TRBV7-8	-	TRBJ1-2	-	TGTGCCAGCAGCTTAGGGGCCCGGACAACCACCGCTAACTATGGCTACACCTTC	CASSLGARTTTANYGYTF
TRBV19	-	TRBJ1-4	-	TGTGCCAGTAGTACGGGACTGATTAATGAAAAACTGTTTTTT	CASSTGLINEKLFF
TRBV5-5	TRBD1	TRBJ1-3	-	TGTGCCAGCAGTTCGACAGGGGCGAGGGGAAACACCATATATTTT	CASSSTGARGNTIYF
TRBV5-4	-	TRBJ2-6	-	TGTGCCAGCAGCTCTGAAACAGGGTCTGGGGCCAACGTCCTGACTTTC	CASSSETGSGANVLTF
TRBV6-5	-	TRBJ2-2	-	TGTGCCAGCAGTTACTTCGGGACAATCACCGGGGAGCTGTTTTTT	CASSYFGTITGELFF
TRBV5-1	TRBD1	TRBJ1-3	once	TGCGCCAGCAGCTCGATGACAGGGAATGGAAACACCATATATTTT	CASSSMTGNGNTIYF
TRBV5-1	-	TRBJ1-1	-	TGCGCCAGCAGCTTAGGCGATGAAGCTTTCTTT	CASSLGDEAFF
TRBV5-6	-	TRBJ2-1	-	TGTGCCAGCAGCTTAACCCGGGGTGCATACAATGAGCAGTTCTTC	CASSLTRGAYNEQFF
TRBV19	-	TRBJ1-5	-	TGTGCCAGTAGCTCAGGGTCGGGGAGCAATCAGCCCCAGCATTTT	CASSSGSGSNQPQHF
TRBV11-3	-	TRBJ2-7	few	TGTGCCAGCAGCGCAACAAGGACAACCTACGAGCAGTACTTC	CASSATRTTYEQYF
TRBV28	-	TRBJ2-2	-	TGTGCCAGCAAAACTCCGGGTCACACAACCGGGGAGCTGTTTTTT	CASKTPGHTTGELFF
TRBV2	TRBD2	TRBJ2-5	-	TGTGCCAGCAGGCCGGGACTAGCGGCTATCGGGTTACAAGAGACCCAGTACTTC	CASRPGLAAIGLQETQYF
TRBV28	-	TRBJ1-6	-	TGTGCCAGCAGGCAGGGGATTAATTCACCCCTCCACTTT	CASRQGINSPLHF
TRBV7-5	-	TRBJ2-5	-	TGTGTCAGAAGCCCGAGGGGCCGGGAGACCCAGTACTTC	CVRSPRGRETQYF
TRBV2	-	TRBJ1-5	few	TGTGCCAGCAGTGACACCGGGGGCGAGCAGCCCCAGCATTTT	CASSDTGGEQPQHF
TRBV7-9	-	TRBJ1-2	-	TGTGCCACCCGGGTCAACTATGGCTACACCTTC	CATRVNYGYTF
TRBV19	-	TRBJ2-1	-	TGTGCCAGTAGTATAAGCCTTGGTGAGCAGTTCTTC	CASSISLGEQFF
TRBV19	TRBD1	TRBJ2-5	-	TGTGCCAGTAGTCAACGGGACAGCCAAGAGACCCAGTACTTC	CASSQRDSQETQYF
TRBV5-4	-	TRBJ1-2	-	TGTGCCAGCAGCAGCCAGGGTAACTCTGGCTACACCTTC	CASSSQGNSGYTF